These T cell receptor beta chains were read from a single sample in a study of blood T cell repertoires in COVID-19. Profiling relied on immunoSEQ multiplex PCR, and the TCRdb table lists in-frame clones only, not all of them. This sample has 65,000 or so clones, with roughly 80% found just once. Sequencing used peripheral blood. The receptors were gathered from a woman between 45 and 65 years old with active or convalescent COVID-19. The CDR3 runs from the conserved cysteine through the conserved F or W. A D gene is named only where the DNA matches it firmly. Clone size, where shown, is once, few, many, or a class for clones that have expanded.

>TRBD1|once|TRBJ1-4|TRBV18
TGTGCCAGCTCCCCCCCGGGGACAGGGTTGGAAAAACTGTTTTTT
CASSPPGTGLEKLFF
>.|.|TRBJ1-1|TRBV9
TGTGCCAGCAGCTTCACGGGGTACACTGAAGCTTTCTTT
CASSFTGYTEAFF
>.|.|TRBJ1-3|TRBV9
TGTGCCAGCAGCTCCTCGGTGGGGGCCTCTGGAAACACCATATATTTT
CASSSSVGASGNTIYF
>.|once|TRBJ2-7|TRBV2
TGTGCCAGCAGTGAGGGGCTCAGGTCCTACGAGCAGTACTTC
CASSEGLRSYEQYF
>.|few|TRBJ1-1|TRBV27
TGTGCCAGCAGTTTACTGAAACTGCGGGGGGCTTTCTTT
CASSLLKLRGAFF
>.|.|TRBJ1-5|TRBV15
TGTGCCACCAGCTCGGCTGGGGGACTCCTGTCTCAGCCCCAGCATTTT
CATSSAGGLLSQPQHF
>.|.|TRBJ2-7|TRBV6-2/TRBV6-3
TGTGCCAGCAGCTCTCACGGGACTTCTCCTTCCGCGGAGCAGTACTTC
CASSSHGTSPSAEQYF
>TRBD1|once|TRBJ1-3|TRBV7-6
TGTGCCAGCAGCAGGACAGGCCTCTCTGGAAACACCATATATTTT
CASSRTGLSGNTIYF
>.|few|TRBJ1-2|TRBV6-5
TGTGCCAGCAGTCTTTTGGAGGGAAACTATGGCTACACCTTC
CASSLLEGNYGYTF
>TRBD1|.|TRBJ2-5|TRBV6-2/TRBV6-3
TGTGCCAGCAGTTACCGGGACAGGGTGAGGGAGACCCAGTACTTC
CASSYRDRVRETQYF
>TRBD1|.|TRBJ1-1|TRBV12-3/TRBV12-4
TGTGCCAGCACCCTAGGACAGGCCGGGGGTGCTTTCTTT
CASTLGQAGGAFF
>.|.|TRBJ1-1|TRBV29-1
TGCAGCGTTGAGGTGGGCCAGAACACTGAAGCTTTCTTT
CSVEVGQNTEAFF
>TRBD2|.|TRBJ2-1|TRBV28
TGTGCCAGCAGTTTAATCGGGACTAGCGACGATGAGCAGTTCTTC
CASSLIGTSDDEQFF
>.|few|TRBJ2-7|TRBV29-1
TGCAGCGCCAAGGCGGGGGCAGGTGGTTATGACGAGCAGTACTTC
CSAKAGAGGYDEQYF
>TRBD1|.|TRBJ1-6|TRBV4-2
TGTGCCAGCAGCCGCGCGGGACAGTCGGGATCACCCCTCCACTTT
CASSRAGQSGSPLHF
>.|few|TRBJ2-7|TRBV5-5
TGTGCCAGCAGCTTTGCTGGGGAGGACAGGCCGTACTTC
CASSFAGEDRPYF
>TRBD2|.|TRBJ2-3|TRBV4-3
TGCGCCAGCAGCCCTGGACTAGCGGGAGGTATAGATACGCAGTATTTT
CASSPGLAGGIDTQYF
>.|.|TRBJ1-2|TRBV3-1/TRBV3-2
TGTGCCAGCAGCCAAGCAAAGCCCTCAAGGGATCTAGGAGGGTATGGCTACACCTTC
CASSQAKPSRDLGGYGYTF
>.|once|TRBJ2-3|TRBV7-2
TGTGCCAGCAGCTTAGGATCCGCTAACCCGCAGTATTTT
CASSLGSANPQYF
>.|few|TRBJ1-2|TRBV5-1
TGCGCCAGCAGCTTGGGACAAAACTATGGCTACACCTTC
CASSLGQNYGYTF
>TRBD2|.|TRBJ2-7|TRBV5-6
TGTGCCAGCAGCCGGACTAGCGGGACGGCCCGGCAGTACTTC
CASSRTSGTARQYF
>.|.|TRBJ1-2|TRBV14
TGTGCCAGCAGCCCGAAGTTTTGGGCTGGCTACACCTTC
CASSPKFWAGYTF
>TRBD2|.|TRBJ2-7|TRBV5-1
TGCGCCAGCAGTCCGGGACTAGCGGGAGGAATAAGGGAGCAGTACTTC
CASSPGLAGGIREQYF
>TRBD2|.|TRBJ2-7|TRBV4-3
TGCGCCAGCAGCCAAGGCCGATTGATCCAGCGGGGTTACGAGCAGTACTTC
CASSQGRLIQRGYEQYF
>TRBD1|.|TRBJ1-5|TRBV15
TGTGCCACCAGCAAAGACAGGGTCTTTTACAATATAGGCGGTCAGCCCCAGCATTTT
CATSKDRVFYNIGGQPQHF
>.|.|TRBJ1-3|TRBV30
TGTGCCTGGAGTGTGGGCACAGTCTCTGGAAACACCATATATTTT
CAWSVGTVSGNTIYF
>TRBD1|.|TRBJ2-2|TRBV7-8
TGTGCCAGCAGCTTAGCGGTTGGGACAGGGAGGTCCGGGGAGCTGTTTTTT
CASSLAVGTGRSGELFF
>.|few|TRBJ2-7|TRBV5-1
TGCGCCAGCAGCAGGGGCCCCCAGTACGAGCAGTACTTC
CASSRGPQYEQYF
>TRBD1|.|TRBJ2-7|TRBV5-4
TGTGCCAGCAGCCTCGCAGGGGGTCCTTACGAGCAGTACTTC
CASSLAGGPYEQYF
>.|.|TRBJ1-2|TRBV30
TGTGCCTGGGGGGTCTCGTACGGGGGCTACACCTTC
CAWGVSYGGYTF
>TRBD2|few|TRBJ2-1|TRBV7-3
TGTGCCAGCGGAGTAGCGGGAGGGCGTGAGCAGTTCTTC
CASGVAGGREQFF
>TRBD1|.|TRBJ2-7|TRBV6-2/TRBV6-3
TGTGCCAGCAGTTACTCACAGGGGCACTACGAGCAGTACTTC
CASSYSQGHYEQYF
>.|.|TRBJ2-3|TRBV19
TGTGCCAGTAGTAAACAGACGGATACGCAGTATTTT
CASSKQTDTQYF